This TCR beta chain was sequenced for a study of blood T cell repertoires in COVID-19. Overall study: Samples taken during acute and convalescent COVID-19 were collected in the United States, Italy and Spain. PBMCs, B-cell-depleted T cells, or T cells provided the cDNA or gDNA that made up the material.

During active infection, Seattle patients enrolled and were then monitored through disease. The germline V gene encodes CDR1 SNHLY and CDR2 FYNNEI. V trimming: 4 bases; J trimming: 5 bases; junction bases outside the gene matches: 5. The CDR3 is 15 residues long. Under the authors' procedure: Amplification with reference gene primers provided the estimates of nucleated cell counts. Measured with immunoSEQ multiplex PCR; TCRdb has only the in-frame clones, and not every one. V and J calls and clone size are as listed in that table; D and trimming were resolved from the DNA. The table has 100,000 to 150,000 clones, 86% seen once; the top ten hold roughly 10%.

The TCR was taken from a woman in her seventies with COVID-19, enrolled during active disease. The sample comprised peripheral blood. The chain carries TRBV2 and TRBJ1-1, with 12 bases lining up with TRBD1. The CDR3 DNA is TGTGCCAGCAGTGCGGGACAGGGGGCGAGAACTGAAGCTTTCTTT. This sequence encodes CASSAGQGARTEAFF.